Sequencing of this TCR beta chain was carried out in a study of blood T cells in healthy people across ages. Trimming removed 6 bases from V and 14 bases from J; junction bases left unmatched: 8. This CDR3 is built from 13 residues. Germline assignment: CDR1 SGHRS and CDR2 YFSETQ. A second about 7 to 12 cycle PCR used barcoded and J-beta primers. Each cDNA molecule carried a tag from a template-switch adaptor that contained 12 random nucleotides. TCRdb passed the 5' RACE reads through MiXCR, listing each CDR3 protein once. The data contain 700,000 to 850,000 distinct CDR3 sequences, about 53% of them singletons.

This TCR was sampled from a man aged 80 or over in good health. This sequence joins TRBV5-1 and TRBJ2-1; 13 bases agree with TRBD2. Sequenced sample: blood. CDR3 loop: CASKSTSGRKEFF. The CDR3 coding sequence is TGCGCCAGCAAGTCGACTAGCGGGAGGAAGGAGTTCTTC.